This T cell receptor (beta chain) originates from a study of blood T cell repertoires in COVID-19. The repertoire was sequenced with immunoSEQ multiplex PCR; TCRdb's copy has only in-frame clones and lacks some. The repertoire holds roughly 290,000 clones, with around 85% as singletons. J was trimmed by 8 bases and V by 7 bases; bases with no gene match: 15. The CDR3 sequence is 16 residues long. Germline V gene data show CDR1 as LGHNT and CDR2 as FRNRAP. Sequencing was done on a sample of peripheral blood. The clonotype comes from a woman in her forties or fifties with active or convalescent COVID-19. This chain uses TRBV12-5 with TRBJ2-1; 9 nucleotides agree with TRBD2. For the CDR3, the DNA is TGTGCTAGTGCCGTAGCGGGAGTGAGGCCAGAGGATGAGCAGTTCTTC. It yields the protein CASAVAGVRPEDEQFF.